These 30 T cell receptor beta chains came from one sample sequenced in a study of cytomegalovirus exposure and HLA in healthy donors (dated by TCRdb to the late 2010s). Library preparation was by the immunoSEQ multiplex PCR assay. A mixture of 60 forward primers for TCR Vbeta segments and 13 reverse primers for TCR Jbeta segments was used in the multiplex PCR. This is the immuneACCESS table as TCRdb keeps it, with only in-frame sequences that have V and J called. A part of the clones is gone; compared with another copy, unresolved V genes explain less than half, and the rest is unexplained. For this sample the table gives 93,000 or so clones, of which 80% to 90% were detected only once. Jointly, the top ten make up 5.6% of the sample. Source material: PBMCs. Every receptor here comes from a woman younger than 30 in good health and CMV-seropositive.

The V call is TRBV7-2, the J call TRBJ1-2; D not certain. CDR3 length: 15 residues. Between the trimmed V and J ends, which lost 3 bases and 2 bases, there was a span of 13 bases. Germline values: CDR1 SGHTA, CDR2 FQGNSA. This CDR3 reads CASSLGLSGNYGYTF. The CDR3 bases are TGTGCCAGCAGCTTGGGCCTATCGGGGAACTATGGCTACACCTTC.

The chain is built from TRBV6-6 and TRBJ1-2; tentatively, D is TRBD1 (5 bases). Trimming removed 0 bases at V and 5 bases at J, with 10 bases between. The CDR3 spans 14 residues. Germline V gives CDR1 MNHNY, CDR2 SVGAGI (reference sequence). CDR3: CASSYSSTGYGYTF. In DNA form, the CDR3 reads TGTGCCAGCAGTTACTCGTCAACAGGTTATGGCTACACCTTC.

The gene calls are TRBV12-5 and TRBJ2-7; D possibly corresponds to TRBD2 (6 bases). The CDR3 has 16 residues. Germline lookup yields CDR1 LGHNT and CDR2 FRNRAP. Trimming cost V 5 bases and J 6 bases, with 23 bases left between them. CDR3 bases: TGTGCTAGTGGTCCCTTCTCACGGGGTGGGACTGGCGAGCAGTACTTC. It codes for CASGPFSRGGTGEQYF.

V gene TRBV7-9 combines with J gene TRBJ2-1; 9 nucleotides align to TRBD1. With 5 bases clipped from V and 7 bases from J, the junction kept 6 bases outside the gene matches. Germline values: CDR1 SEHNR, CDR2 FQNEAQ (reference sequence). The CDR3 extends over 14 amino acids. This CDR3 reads CASSPRDRVNEQFF. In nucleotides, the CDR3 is TGTGCCAGCAGCCCACGGGACAGGGTTAATGAGCAGTTCTTC.

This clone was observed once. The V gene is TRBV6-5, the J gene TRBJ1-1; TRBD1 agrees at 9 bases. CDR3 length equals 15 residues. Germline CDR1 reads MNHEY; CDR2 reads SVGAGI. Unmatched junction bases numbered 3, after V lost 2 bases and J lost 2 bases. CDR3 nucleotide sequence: TGTGCCAGCAGTTACGGAACAGGGGGCAACACTGAAGCTTTCTTT. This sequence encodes CASSYGTGGNTEAFF.

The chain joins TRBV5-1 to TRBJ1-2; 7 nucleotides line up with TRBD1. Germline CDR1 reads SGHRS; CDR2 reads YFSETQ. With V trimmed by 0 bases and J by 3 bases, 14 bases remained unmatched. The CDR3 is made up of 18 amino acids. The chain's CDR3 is CASSLGATGVLGYYGYTF. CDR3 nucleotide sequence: TGCGCCAGCAGCTTGGGGGCAACAGGGGTCCTGGGGTACTATGGCTACACCTTC.

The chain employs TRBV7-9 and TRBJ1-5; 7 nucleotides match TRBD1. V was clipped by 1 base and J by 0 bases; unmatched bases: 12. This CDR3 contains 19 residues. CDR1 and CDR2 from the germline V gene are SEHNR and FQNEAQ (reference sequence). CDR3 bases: TGTGCCAGCAGCTTAGTTCCAGACAGGGAAGATTATAGCAATCAGCCCCAGCATTTT. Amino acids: CASSLVPDREDYSNQPQHF. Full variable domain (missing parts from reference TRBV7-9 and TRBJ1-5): DTGVSQNPRHKITKRGQNVTFRCDPISEHNRLYWYRQTLGQGPEFLTYFQNEAQLEKSRLLSDRFSAERPKGSFSTLEIQRTEQGDSAMYLCASSLVPDREDYSNQPQHFGDGTRLSIL.

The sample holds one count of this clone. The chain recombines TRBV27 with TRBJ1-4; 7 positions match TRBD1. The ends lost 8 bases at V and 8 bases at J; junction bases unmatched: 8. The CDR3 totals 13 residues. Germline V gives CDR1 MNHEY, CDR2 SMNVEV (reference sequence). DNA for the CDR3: TGTGCCAGCCGGGACAGTAATGTGGAAAAACTGTTTTTT. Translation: CASRDSNVEKLFF. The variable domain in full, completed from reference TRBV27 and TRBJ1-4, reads EAQVTQNPRYLITVTGKKLTVTCSQNMNHEYMSWYRQDPGLGLRQIYYSMNVEVTDKGDVPEGYKVSRKEKRNFPLILESPSPNQTSLYFCASRDSNVEKLFFGSGTQLSVL.

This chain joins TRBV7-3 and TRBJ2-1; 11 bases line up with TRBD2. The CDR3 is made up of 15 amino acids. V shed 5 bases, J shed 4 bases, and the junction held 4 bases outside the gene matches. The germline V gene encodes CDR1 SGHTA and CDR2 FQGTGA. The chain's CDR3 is CASSRGLAAYNEQFF. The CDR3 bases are TGTGCCAGCAGCAGGGGACTAGCGGCTTACAATGAGCAGTTCTTC.

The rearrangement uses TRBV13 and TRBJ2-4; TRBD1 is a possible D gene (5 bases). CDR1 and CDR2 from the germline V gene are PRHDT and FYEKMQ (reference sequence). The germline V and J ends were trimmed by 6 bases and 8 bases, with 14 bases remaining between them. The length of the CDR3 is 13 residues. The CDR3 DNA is TGTGCCAGCAGTGCAAGGGGATTGGACATTCAGTACTTC. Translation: CASSARGLDIQYF.

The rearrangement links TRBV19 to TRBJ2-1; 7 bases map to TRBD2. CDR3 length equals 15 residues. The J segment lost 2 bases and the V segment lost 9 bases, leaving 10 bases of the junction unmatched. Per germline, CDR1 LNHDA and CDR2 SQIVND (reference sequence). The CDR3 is CASSRSGLTYNEQFF. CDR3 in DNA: TGTGCCAGCTCCCGATCGGGACTAACCTACAATGAGCAGTTCTTC.

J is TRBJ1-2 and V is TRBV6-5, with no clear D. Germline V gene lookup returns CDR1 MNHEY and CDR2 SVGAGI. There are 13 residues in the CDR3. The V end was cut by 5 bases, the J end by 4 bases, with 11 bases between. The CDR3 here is CASSRFSGYGYTF. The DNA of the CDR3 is TGTGCCAGCAGTAGGTTCTCGGGCTATGGCTACACCTTC.

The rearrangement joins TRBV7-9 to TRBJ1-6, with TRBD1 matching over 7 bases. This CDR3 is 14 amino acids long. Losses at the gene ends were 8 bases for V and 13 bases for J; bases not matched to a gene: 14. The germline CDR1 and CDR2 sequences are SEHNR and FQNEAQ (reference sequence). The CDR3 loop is CASRNLTGKSPLHF. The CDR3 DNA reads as TGTGCCAGCCGGAACCTGACAGGGAAAAGTCCCCTCCACTTT.

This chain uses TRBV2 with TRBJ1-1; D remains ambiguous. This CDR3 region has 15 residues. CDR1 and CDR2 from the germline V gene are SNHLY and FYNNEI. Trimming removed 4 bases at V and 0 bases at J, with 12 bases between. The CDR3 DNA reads TGTGCCAGCAGTGCGGGTTTGCTCATGAACACTGAAGCTTTCTTT. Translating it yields CASSAGLLMNTEAFF.

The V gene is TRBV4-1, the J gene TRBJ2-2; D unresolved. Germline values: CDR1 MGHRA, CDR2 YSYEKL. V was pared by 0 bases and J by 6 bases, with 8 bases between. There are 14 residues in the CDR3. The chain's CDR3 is CASSQEPGPGELFF. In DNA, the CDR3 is TGCGCCAGCAGCCAAGAACCTGGCCCCGGGGAGCTGTTTTTT.

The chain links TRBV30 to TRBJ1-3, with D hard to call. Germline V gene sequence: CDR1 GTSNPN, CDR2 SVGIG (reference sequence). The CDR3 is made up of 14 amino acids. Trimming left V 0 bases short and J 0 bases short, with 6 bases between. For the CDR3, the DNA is TGTGCCTGGAGTGTACTTGTCTCTGGAAACACCATATATTTT. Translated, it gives CAWSVLVSGNTIYF.

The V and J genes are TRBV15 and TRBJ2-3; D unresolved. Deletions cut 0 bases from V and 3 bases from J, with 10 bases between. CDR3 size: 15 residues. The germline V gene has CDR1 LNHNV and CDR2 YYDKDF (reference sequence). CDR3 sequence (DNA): TGTGCCACCAGCAGAGATCCTGGAGAGACAGATACGCAGTATTTT. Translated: CATSRDPGETDTQYF.

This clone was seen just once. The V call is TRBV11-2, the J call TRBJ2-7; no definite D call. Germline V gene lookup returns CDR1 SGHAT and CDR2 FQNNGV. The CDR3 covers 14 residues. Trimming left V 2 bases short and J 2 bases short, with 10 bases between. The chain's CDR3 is CASSLWYIAYEQYF. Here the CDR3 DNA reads TGTGCCAGCAGCTTATGGTACATCGCCTACGAGCAGTACTTC.

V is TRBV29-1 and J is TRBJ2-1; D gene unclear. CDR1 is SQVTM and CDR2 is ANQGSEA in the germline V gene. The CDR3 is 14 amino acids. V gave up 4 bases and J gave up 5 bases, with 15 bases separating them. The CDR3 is CSVGAPSSNNEQFF. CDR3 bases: TGCAGCGTTGGAGCCCCATCATCTAACAATGAGCAGTTCTTC.

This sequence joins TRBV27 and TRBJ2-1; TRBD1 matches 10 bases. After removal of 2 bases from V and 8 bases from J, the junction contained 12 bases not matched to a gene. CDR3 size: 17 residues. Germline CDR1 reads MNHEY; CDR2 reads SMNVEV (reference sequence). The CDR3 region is CASSLIRTGGPRDEQFF. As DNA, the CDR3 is TGTGCCAGCAGTTTAATCCGGACAGGGGGGCCCAGGGATGAGCAGTTCTTC.

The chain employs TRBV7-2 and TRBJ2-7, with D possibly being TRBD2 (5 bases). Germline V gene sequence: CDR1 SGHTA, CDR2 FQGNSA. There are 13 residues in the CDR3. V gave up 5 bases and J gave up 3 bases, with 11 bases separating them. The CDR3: CASSIMAGYEQYF. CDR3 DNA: TGTGCCAGCAGCATAATGGCGGGCTACGAGCAGTACTTC. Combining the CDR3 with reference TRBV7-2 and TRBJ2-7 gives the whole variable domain GAGVSQSPSNKVTEKGKDVELRCDPISGHTALYWYRQSLGQGLEFLIYFQGNSAPDKSGLPSDRFSAERTGGSVSTLTIQRTQQEDSAVYLCASSIMAGYEQYFGPGTRLTVT.

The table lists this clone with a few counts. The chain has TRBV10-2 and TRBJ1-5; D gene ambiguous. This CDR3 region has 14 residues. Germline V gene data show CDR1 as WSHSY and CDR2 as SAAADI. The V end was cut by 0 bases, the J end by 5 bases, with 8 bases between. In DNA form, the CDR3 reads TGCGCCAGCAGTGAGTCGGGGAGATATCAGCCCCAGCATTTT. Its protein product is CASSESGRYQPQHF.

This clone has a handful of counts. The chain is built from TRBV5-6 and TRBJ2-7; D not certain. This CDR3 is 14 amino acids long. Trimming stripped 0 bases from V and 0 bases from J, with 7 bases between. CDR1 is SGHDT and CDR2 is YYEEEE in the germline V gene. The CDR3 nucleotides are TGTGCCAGCAGCTTGGGTGGCAACTCCTACGAGCAGTACTTC. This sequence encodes CASSLGGNSYEQYF.

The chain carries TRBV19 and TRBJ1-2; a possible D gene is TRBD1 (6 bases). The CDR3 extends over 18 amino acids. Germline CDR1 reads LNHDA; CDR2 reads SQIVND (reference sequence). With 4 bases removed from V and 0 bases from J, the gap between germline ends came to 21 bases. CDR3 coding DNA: TGTGCCAGTAGTACCCAAGCCCCCGGGACAACAACTAACTATGGCTACACCTTC. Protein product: CASSTQAPGTTTNYGYTF. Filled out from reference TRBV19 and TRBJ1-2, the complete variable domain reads DGGITQSPKYLFRKEGQNVTLSCEQNLNHDAMYWYRQDPGQGLRLIYYSQIVNDFQKGDIAEGYSVSREKKESFPLTVTSAQKNPTAFYLCASSTQAPGTTTNYGYTFGSGTRLTVV.

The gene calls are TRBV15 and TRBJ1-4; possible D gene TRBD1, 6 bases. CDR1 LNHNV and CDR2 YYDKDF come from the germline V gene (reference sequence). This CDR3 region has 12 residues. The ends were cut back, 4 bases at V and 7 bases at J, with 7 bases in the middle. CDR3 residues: CATSNRAEKLFF. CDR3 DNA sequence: TGTGCCACCAGCAACAGGGCTGAAAAACTGTTTTTT.

The CDR3 sequence: CASSPSGGGANVLTF. Here the CDR3 DNA reads TGTGCCAGCTCACCTTCGGGAGGGGGGGCCAACGTCCTGACTTTC. V gene TRBV18 combines with J gene TRBJ2-6; the match to TRBD2 covers 8 bases. Germline trimming cut 3 bases from V and 4 bases from J; bases unmatched to any gene: 2. The CDR3 is made up of 15 amino acids. Germline assignment: CDR1 KGHSH and CDR2 LQKENI. The entire variable domain, with the rest obtained from reference TRBV18 and TRBJ2-6, is as follows: NAGVMQNPRHLVRRRGQEARLRCSPMKGHSHVYWYRQLPEEGLKFMVYLQKENIIDESGMPKERFSAEFPKEGPSILRIQQVVRGDSAAYFCASSPSGGGANVLTFGAGSRLTVL.

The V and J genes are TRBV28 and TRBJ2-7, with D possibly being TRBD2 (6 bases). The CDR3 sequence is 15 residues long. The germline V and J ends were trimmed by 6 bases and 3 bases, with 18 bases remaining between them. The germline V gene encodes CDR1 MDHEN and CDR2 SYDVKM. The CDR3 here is CASSADWGVLYEQYF. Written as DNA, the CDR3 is TGTGCCAGCAGCGCCGACTGGGGGGTTCTCTACGAGCAGTACTTC.

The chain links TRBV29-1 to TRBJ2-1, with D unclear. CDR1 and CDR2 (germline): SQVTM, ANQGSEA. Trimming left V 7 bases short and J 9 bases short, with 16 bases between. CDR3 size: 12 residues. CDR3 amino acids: CSGVHLRPEQFF. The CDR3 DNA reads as TGCAGCGGGGTCCACTTGCGGCCTGAGCAGTTCTTC.

CDR3 nucleotide sequence: TGTGCCAGCAGCGTTTCGGAGGGGCACAATGAGCAGTTCTTC. This encodes CASSVSEGHNEQFF. The V call is TRBV9, the J call TRBJ2-1, with a tentative D call TRBD2 (6 bases). Trimming took off 2 bases at V and 5 bases at J, with 11 bases between the two ends. The CDR3 covers 14 residues. Germline V gene sequence: CDR1 SGDLS, CDR2 YYNGEE. The full variable domain, with the rest looked up from reference TRBV9 and TRBJ2-1, is DSGVTQTPKHLITATGQRVTLRCSPRSGDLSVYWYQQSLDQGLQFLIQYYNGEERAKGNILERFSAQQFPDLHSELNLSSLELGDSALYFCASSVSEGHNEQFFGPGTRLTVL.

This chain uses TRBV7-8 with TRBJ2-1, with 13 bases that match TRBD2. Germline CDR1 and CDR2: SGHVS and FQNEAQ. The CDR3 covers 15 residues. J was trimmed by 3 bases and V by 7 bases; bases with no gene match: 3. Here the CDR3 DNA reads TGTGCCAGCACCGGGACTAGCGGGGTCTACAATGAGCAGTTCTTC. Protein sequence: CASTGTSGVYNEQFF.